This T cell receptor beta chain was profiled in a study of blood T cell repertoires in COVID-19. In the study overall: The United States, Italy and Spain provided the acute and convalescent COVID-19 samples.

Enrolled through a virtual design, the participants were between roughly 18 and 90 years of age and came from 24 US areas. Clinical histories supplied by participants themselves formed the basis of cohort assignment. Produced via immunoSEQ multiplex PCR; TCRdb's table is partial and in-frame only. The sample includes approximately 250,000 clones, around 89% of them seen just once. The CDR3 has 13 residues. The germline CDR1 and CDR2 sequences are GTSNPN and SVGIG (reference sequence). Trimming at V came to 5 bases and at J to 3 bases, leaving 7 bases not matched to a gene. V gene TRBV30 combines with J gene TRBJ2-7, with 7 bases fitting TRBD1. The origin of this receptor is a woman between 25 and 40 years old who had recovered from COVID-19. Sequenced sample: PBMCs or T cells enriched from blood (not recorded which). CDR3 residues: CAWGDSLYYEQYF. The CDR3 nucleotides are TGTGCCTGGGGGGACAGCCTGTACTACGAGCAGTACTTC.